This TCR beta chain stems from a study of CD8 T cells in ankylosing spondylitis. Study conclusions and caveats: Clones that were linked to disease were CD8+ and were relatively rare in peripheral blood. Reportedly, disease-linked clones are significantly enriched in ankylosing spondylitis patients' matched synovial fluid. Seemingly characteristic of ankylosing spondylitis blood was a TCR beta motif consisting of about 8 highly homologous variants.

CDR3 length: 16 residues. CDR1 MNHEY and CDR2 SVGEGT come from the germline V gene. V was pared by 2 bases and J by 6 bases, with 20 bases between. In this sample, this clonotype turned up a few times. Its antigen is still unknown. TCRdb recomputed calls from the 5' RACE reads with MiXCR, one row per CDR3 protein. This sample has 250,000 to 400,000 distinct CDR3 sequences, with 11% found just once. This TCR was recovered from a female donor with ankylosing spondylitis or in good health (not recorded which). This chain joins TRBV6-2 or TRBV6-3 and TRBJ2-7; maybe TRBD2 (6 bases). Material: blood, either unsorted or a sorted T cell fraction (not recorded which). Here the CDR3 DNA reads TGTGCCAGCAGTTACCGCCCGCGGGGCTTGGTTCTCGAGCAGTACTTC. Amino acids: CASSYRPRGLVLEQYF.